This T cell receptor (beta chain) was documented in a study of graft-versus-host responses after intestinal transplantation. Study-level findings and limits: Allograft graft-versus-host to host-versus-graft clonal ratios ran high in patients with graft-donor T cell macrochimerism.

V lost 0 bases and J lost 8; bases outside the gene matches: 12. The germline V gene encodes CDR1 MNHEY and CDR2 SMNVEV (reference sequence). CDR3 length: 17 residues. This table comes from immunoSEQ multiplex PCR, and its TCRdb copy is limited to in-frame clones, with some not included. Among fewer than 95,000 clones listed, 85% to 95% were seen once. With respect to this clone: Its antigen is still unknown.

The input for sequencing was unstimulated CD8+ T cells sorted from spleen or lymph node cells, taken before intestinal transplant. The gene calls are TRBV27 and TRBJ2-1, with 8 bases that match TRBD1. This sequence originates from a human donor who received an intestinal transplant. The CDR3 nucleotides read TGTGCCAGCAGTTTATCAGTAGGGACAGGTGTGCGGTATGAGCAGTTCTTC. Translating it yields CASSLSVGTGVRYEQFF.